The source of this T cell receptor (beta chain) is a study of identical twins. TCRdb used MiXCR to reprocess the 5' RACE reads, holding one entry per CDR3 protein. This sample has about 720,000 distinct CDR3 sequences, with 8.6% found just once. The table lists this clonotype with a few counts. The germline gives CDR1 LNHNV, CDR2 YYDKDF (reference sequence). Unmatched junction bases numbered 11, after V lost 0 bases and J lost 3 bases. The CDR3 has 17 amino acids. The same specimen was also included in a second study, on yellow fever vaccine responses in identical twins.

Sequencing was performed on PBMCs. This TCR derives from a woman in her late teens or twenties in good health. The rearrangement joins TRBV15 to TRBJ2-7; 7 bases line up with TRBD2. This chain's CDR3 is CATSRDGIGSGDYEQYF. The CDR3 DNA is TGTGCCACCAGCAGAGATGGTATTGGGAGCGGGGACTACGAGCAGTACTTC.